This passage covers 22 T cell receptor beta chains from one sample sequenced in a study of T cell repertoires in ileal Crohn's disease. Using immunoSEQ multiplex PCR, the repertoire was profiled, and TCRdb retains in-frame clones only, with some absent. The top ten clones hold around 5.6% of a sample with about 16,000 clones, almost 90% of them seen once. The material sequenced was ileal tissue. Every receptor here comes from an adult with Crohn's disease.

This chain's CDR3 is CASRPDGNSNYGYTF. In DNA, the CDR3 is TGTGCCAGCAGACCCGACGGGAACTCTAACTATGGCTACACCTTC. The chain uses TRBV6-5 and TRBJ1-2; no reliable D call. Germline V lookup: CDR1 MNHEY, CDR2 SVGAGI. The CDR3 extends over 15 amino acids. Trimming took off 6 bases at V and 0 bases at J, with 14 bases between the two ends.

The genes are TRBV9 and TRBJ2-1, with 13 bases matching TRBD2. Per the germline V gene, CDR1 is SGDLS and CDR2 is YYNGEE. V trimming: 3 bases; J trimming: 4 bases; junction bases outside the gene matches: 16. This CDR3 comprises 20 residues. In DNA form, the CDR3 reads TGTGCCAGCAGCGCGCCCGGGACTAGCGGGATCCGAGGTGTATACAATGAGCAGTTCTTC. Encoded protein: CASSAPGTSGIRGVYNEQFF.

This chain uses TRBV5-1 with TRBJ1-2; D possibly corresponds to TRBD1 (5 bases). The CDR3 is made up of 15 amino acids. Germline loops: CDR1 SGHRS, CDR2 YFSETQ. V lost 0 bases, J lost 7 bases, and 16 bases lay in between. The CDR3 region is CASSLEGDPGGGYTF. In DNA form, the CDR3 reads TGCGCCAGCAGCTTGGAAGGGGACCCGGGGGGTGGCTACACCTTC. Full variable domain (rest looked up from reference TRBV5-1 and TRBJ1-2): KAGVTQTPRYLIKTRGQQVTLSCSPISGHRSVSWYQQTPGQGLQFLFEYFSETQRNKGNFPGRFSGRQFSNSRSEMNVSTLELGDSALYLCASSLEGDPGGGYTFGSGTRLTVV.

V is TRBV28 and J is TRBJ1-3; the D is unclear. V was trimmed by 3 bases and J by 9 bases, leaving 15 bases between them. From germline, CDR1 is MDHEN and CDR2 SYDVKM. The CDR3 is 14 residues long. The CDR3 DNA reads as TGTGCCAGCAGTTTCCCCAGCCGGGAAAGCACCATATATTTT. Its protein is CASSFPSRESTIYF.

This chain connects TRBV2 to TRBJ2-1; 11 nucleotides line up with TRBD2. The V segment lost 3 bases and the J segment 7 bases; nucleotides outside the gene matches: 5. The CDR3 consists of 15 residues. Germline V gives CDR1 SNHLY, CDR2 FYNNEI. CDR3 DNA sequence: TGTGCCAGCAGTGAGTCGGGACTAGCGGCAAATGAGCAGTTCTTC. Its protein product is CASSESGLAANEQFF.

This chain uses TRBV7-6 with TRBJ2-5, with D possibly matching TRBD1 (5 bases). V was cut by 1 base and J by 1 base, with 7 bases left in between. Germline assignment: CDR1 SGHVS and CDR2 FNYEAQ. The CDR3 covers 14 residues. CDR3 sequence (DNA): TGTGCCAGCAGCTTAGACAGGACCCAAGAGACCCAGTACTTC. This translates into CASSLDRTQETQYF.

V usage is TRBV5-4 and J usage is TRBJ1-4; 8 bases fit TRBD1. V gave up 2 bases and J gave up 5 bases; unmatched junction bases: 2. Germline V gene sequence: CDR1 SGHNT, CDR2 YYREEE (reference sequence). This CDR3 has 14 residues. The chain's CDR3 is CASSFGTGNEKLFF. The CDR3 region has the DNA TGTGCCAGCAGCTTCGGGACAGGCAATGAAAAACTGTTTTTT.

V is TRBV7-9 and J is TRBJ2-1; 9 bases are shared with TRBD2. The CDR3 consists of 16 residues. CDR1 is SEHNR, CDR2 FQNEAQ, per germline (reference sequence). The V and J ends lost 5 bases and 4 bases, in that order; junction bases with no gene match: 9. The CDR3 is CASSGMGTSWYNEQFF. CDR3 DNA sequence: TGTGCCAGCAGCGGAATGGGGACTAGCTGGTACAATGAGCAGTTCTTC.

The rearrangement joins TRBV23-1 to TRBJ2-3; 11 positions agree with TRBD1. TRBV23-1 is classed as an ORF, of uncertain function. The CDR3 has 16 residues. The V and J ends lost 4 bases and 4 bases, in that order; junction bases with no gene match: 7. The CDR3 sequence: CASSLSGQGVSDTQYF. Here the CDR3 DNA reads TGCGCCAGCAGTCTGTCGGGACAGGGGGTCTCAGATACGCAGTATTTT.

V gene TRBV15 combines with J gene TRBJ2-5; 7 bases line up with TRBD1. CDR1 is LNHNV and CDR2 is YYDKDF in the germline V gene (reference sequence). The V segment lost 9 bases and the J segment 2 bases; nucleotides outside the gene matches: 6. This CDR3 contains 13 residues. The CDR3 DNA sequence: TGTGCCACTAGAAGGGACAGTCAAGAGACCCAGTACTTC. It codes for CATRRDSQETQYF.

The V and J genes are TRBV5-1 and TRBJ2-3, with 15 nucleotides matching TRBD2. V lost 4 bases, J lost 7 bases, and 7 bases stayed unmatched. The CDR3 loop spans 16 amino acids. Germline V gene lookup returns CDR1 SGHRS and CDR2 YFSETQ. CDR3 nucleotides: TGCGCCAGCAGCCTTGCCGGGACTAGCGGGAGGAATACGCAGTATTTT. This sequence encodes CASSLAGTSGRNTQYF.

V and J are TRBV6-1 and TRBJ2-1; D perhaps matches TRBD1 (5 bases). CDR1 is MNHNS and CDR2 is SASEGT in the germline V gene. The CDR3 is made up of 15 amino acids. The V end lost 1 base, the J end lost 6 bases, and 13 bases lay between the germline ends. CDR3 sequence (DNA): TGTGCCAGCAGTGAAGGAGGTCAGGGTCTCAATGAGCAGTTCTTC. Translation gives CASSEGGQGLNEQFF.

The chain recombines TRBV10-3 with TRBJ2-1; perhaps TRBD1 as D (6 bases). The CDR3 has 13 amino acids. Trimming shortened V by 4 bases and J by 8 bases, and 12 bases separated the two germline ends. Per the germline V gene, CDR1 is ENHRY and CDR2 is SYGVKD. DNA of the CDR3: TGTGCCATCAGTGTCACAGGGAAGGATGAGCAGTTCTTC. Amino acids: CAISVTGKDEQFF.

The rearrangement links TRBV5-1 to TRBJ2-1, with TRBD2 matching over 7 bases. The ends lost 4 bases at V and 6 bases at J; junction bases unmatched: 7. The germline V gene has CDR1 SGHRS and CDR2 YFSETQ. This CDR3 region has 14 residues. In nucleotides, the CDR3 is TGCGCCAGCAGCAGCGGGACTGGGCTCAATGAGCAGTTCTTC. Translated, it gives CASSSGTGLNEQFF.

The rearrangement uses TRBV18 and TRBJ2-2; D remains ambiguous. V lost 4 bases and J lost 3, with 6 bases in between. The CDR3 is made up of 13 amino acids. CDR1 KGHSH and CDR2 LQKENI come from the germline V gene. The CDR3 nucleotides are TGTGCCAGCTCACTACTCGACACCGGGGAGCTGTTTTTT. It encodes CASSLLDTGELFF.

The chain carries TRBV5-4 and TRBJ2-7; 9 bases match TRBD2. The V gene end was trimmed by 0 bases and the J gene end by 3 bases; junction bases not matched to a gene: 4. The germline CDR1 and CDR2 sequences are SGHNT and YYREEE (reference sequence). The CDR3 has 15 amino acids. The CDR3 loop reads CASSLVVSGSYEQYF. The CDR3 nucleotides read TGTGCCAGCAGCTTGGTGGTTAGCGGGAGCTACGAGCAGTACTTC.

The chain recombines TRBV4-2 with TRBJ1-4; no clear D gene. The CDR3 has 15 amino acids. Germline CDR1 reads LGHNA; CDR2 reads YNFKEQ. V was trimmed by 6 bases and J by 5 bases, leaving 16 bases between them. CDR3 coding DNA: TGTGCCAGCAGACAAACTAGTATGGGGAATGAAAAACTGTTTTTT. It codes for CASRQTSMGNEKLFF.

The chain couples TRBV19 to TRBJ1-1; D possibly corresponds to TRBD1 (5 bases). The CDR3 runs 14 residues. Germline V gene sequence: CDR1 LNHDA, CDR2 SQIVND (reference sequence). V dropped 7 bases and J dropped 4 bases, with 16 bases sitting between them. As DNA, the CDR3 is TGTGCCAGTAAGGGGAGGGGTGTGGGCACTGAAGCTTTCTTT. As protein: CASKGRGVGTEAFF.

The chain combines TRBV7-9 with TRBJ1-2; unclear D gene. Per the germline V gene, CDR1 is SEHNR and CDR2 is FQNEAQ (reference sequence). The length of the CDR3 is 15 residues. Trimming stripped 0 bases from V and 8 bases from J, with 16 bases between. The CDR3 region has the DNA TGTGCCAGCAGCTTAGCGCTCGCAGACCCCGGGGGCTACACCTTC. It encodes CASSLALADPGGYTF.

The rearrangement uses TRBV5-1 and TRBJ2-7; TRBD1 might be the D (5 bases). This CDR3 is 15 amino acids long. Germline V gene data show CDR1 as SGHRS and CDR2 as YFSETQ. The V end was cut by 4 bases, the J end by 5 bases, with 19 bases between. The chain's CDR3 is CASSIQSGFGDEQYF. As DNA, the CDR3 is TGCGCCAGCAGCATACAGTCAGGGTTTGGGGACGAGCAGTACTTC.

The CDR3 DNA follows: TGTGCCAGCAGCTTGGGGGTAGCGGGAGGTGGTCAAGAGACCCAGTACTTC. This sequence encodes CASSLGVAGGGQETQYF. The chain has TRBV7-6 and TRBJ2-5; 10 bases match TRBD2. The germline V gene encodes CDR1 SGHVS and CDR2 FNYEAQ. The CDR3 is 17 amino acids. V lost 3 bases, J lost 2 bases, and 9 bases stayed unmatched. Complete variable domain (other parts from reference TRBV7-6 and TRBJ2-5): GAGVSQSPRYKVTKRGQDVALRCDPISGHVSLYWYRQALGQGPEFLTYFNYEAQQDKSGLPNDRFSAERPEGSISTLTIQRTEQRDSAMYRCASSLGVAGGGQETQYFGPGTRLLVL.

This rearrangement joins TRBV29-1 to TRBJ2-7, with D tentatively TRBD1 (5 bases). Germline assignment: CDR1 SQVTM and CDR2 ANQGSEA. The V end was cut by 4 bases, the J end by 3 bases, with 7 bases between. The CDR3 is 11 residues long. The CDR3 loop reads CSVGTNYEQYF. DNA of the CDR3: TGCAGCGTTGGGACAAACTACGAGCAGTACTTC.